These 17 T cell receptor beta chains were all obtained from the same sample, sequenced in a study of Graves' ophthalmopathy and Graves' hyperthyroidism (dated by TCRdb to 2016 to 2019). TCRdb shows the sequencer as Illumina HiSeq 2000. For repertoire sequencing, the TCR beta CDR3 regions were amplified from RNA transcripts. A first-round RT-PCR used HTBI primers with the Qiagen OneStep RT-PCR kit, followed by a second-round multiplex PCR, size selection and purification. In-frame beta chains were kept once TCRdb had trimmed the public reads at Q25 with fastp and called clones with MiXCR. Every entry covers one CDR3 protein and lists the most common genes and DNA from its rows. The sample data list a few hundred thousand distinct CDR3 sequences, and approximately 18% of these were observed just once. The top ten clones comprise 2% to 2.5% of the sample. Input material: peripheral blood. Source of these receptors: an adult woman with stable Graves' hyperthyroidism.

This clonotype was detected ten times or more. This may be a read error, as it is one base from a much larger clone. DNA of the CDR3: TGTGCCGGCAAGGCGAACTCTGGAAACACCATATATTTT. It is translated as CAGKANSGNTIYF. The rearrangement joins TRBV6-1 to TRBJ1-3, with unresolved D. CDR1 is MNHNS and CDR2 is SASEGT in the germline V gene. The length of the CDR3 is 13 residues. Trimming took 11 bases from V and 0 from J, leaving 11 bases between them.

This clonotype was observed many times. The V and J genes are TRBV18 and TRBJ1-2; D perhaps matches TRBD1 (5 bases). The CDR3 runs 17 residues. V was shortened by 3 bases and J by 4 bases, with 21 bases between the two germline ends. Germline loops: CDR1 KGHSH, CDR2 LQKENI. As DNA, the CDR3 is TGTGCCAGCTCACCTGAGTGGGGCCGAACTTCTGGCTATGGCTACACCTTC. Residues: CASSPEWGRTSGYGYTF.

There are many counts of this clonotype. This CDR3 is missing its conserved last phenylalanine or tryptophan, likely due to a read error. The V call is TRBV6-5, the J call TRBJ2-7, with TRBD1 as a possible D gene (6 bases). This CDR3 spans 13 amino acids. CDR1 and CDR2 from the germline V gene are MNHEY and SVGAGI. V was clipped by 2 bases and J by 4 bases, with 9 bases between them. Written as DNA, the CDR3 is TGTGCCAGCAGTTACGGGGGCTTGTACGAGCAGTACCTC. This translates into CASSYGGLYEQYL.

This clonotype was detected ten times or more. The chain links TRBV20-1 to TRBJ1-2; no firm D call. The CDR3 has 14 residues. Germline V lookup: CDR1 DFQATT, CDR2 SNEGSKA (reference sequence). V lost 4 bases to trimming and J lost 3 bases, with 15 bases between them. DNA of the CDR3: TGCAGTGCTAACCCGAAGACTGGATACTATGGCTACACCTTC. Its translation: CSANPKTGYYGYTF.

This clonotype has a count of ten or more. This chain connects TRBV10-3 to TRBJ2-5; the match to TRBD1 covers 9 bases. J gave up 3 bases and V 10 bases, and 9 bases lay outside the gene matches. Germline V gene lookup returns CDR1 ENHRY and CDR2 SYGVKD. The CDR3 extends over 14 amino acids. This chain's CDR3 is CATRWDRVEETQYF. In nucleotides, the CDR3 is TGTGCCACCAGATGGGACAGGGTGGAAGAGACCCAGTACTTC.

This clonotype was seen only a few times. This rearrangement joins TRBV10-3 to TRBJ1-1, with D possibly matching TRBD1 (5 bases). V was pared by 6 bases and J by 4 bases, with 15 bases between. CDR3 length: 14 residues. Germline V gives CDR1 ENHRY, CDR2 SYGVKD. CDR3 DNA: TGTGCCATCAGGTCTACCCAGGGAACCACTGAAGCTTTCTTT. Amino acids: CAIRSTQGTTEAFF.

Worth noting for this clonotype: Since a much larger clone is just one base distant, this may be a read error. The chain employs TRBV7-2 and TRBJ1-5, with D possibly TRBD1 on 5 matching bases. Per the germline V gene, CDR1 is SGHTA and CDR2 is FQGNSA. The CDR3 extends over 12 amino acids. The CDR3 spells CASNRGNHPQHF. The CDR3 DNA reads as TGTGCCAGCAATCGGGGCAATCATCCCCAGCATTTT.

This clonotype was found many times. CDR3 nucleotide sequence: TGTGCCAGCACCTTCCGAGGAGGATACGAGCAGTACTTC. This encodes CASTFRGGYEQYF. This chain uses TRBV13 with TRBJ2-7, with TRBD2 as a possible D gene (5 bases). Germline loops: CDR1 PRHDT, CDR2 FYEKMQ (reference sequence). With 7 bases removed from V and 4 bases from J, the gap between germline ends came to 14 bases. CDR3 size: 13 residues.

The genes are TRBV18 and TRBJ2-2; 9 nucleotides line up with TRBD2. The germline CDR1 and CDR2 sequences are KGHSH and LQKENI. V lost 3 bases, J lost 4 bases, and 12 bases stayed unmatched. The CDR3 has 18 amino acids. This chain's CDR3 is CASSPPNSGSSGTGELFF. The CDR3 DNA sequence: TGTGCCAGCTCACCGCCAAATAGCGGGAGTAGCGGCACCGGGGAGCTGTTTTTT.

This clonotype has at least ten counts. The chain has TRBV3-1 and TRBJ1-6; D gene ambiguous. V lost 1 base, J lost 8 bases, and 9 bases lay in between. Germline values: CDR1 LGHDT, CDR2 YNNKEL (reference sequence). The CDR3 has 14 amino acids. CDR3 amino acids: CASSQGNGDSPLHF. The CDR3, as DNA: TGTGCCAGCAGCCAAGGGAACGGGGATTCACCCCTCCACTTT.

This clonotype came up many times. The chain uses TRBV20-1 and TRBJ1-2, with 11 bases fitting TRBD1. With V trimmed by 3 bases and J by 5 bases, 8 bases remained unmatched. Germline-derived CDR1 and CDR2 are DFQATT and SNEGSKA (reference sequence). The CDR3 extends over 15 amino acids. The CDR3 region is CSASPRTGGRYGYTF. In DNA, the CDR3 is TGCAGTGCTAGCCCCCGGACAGGGGGCCGGTATGGCTACACCTTC.

This clonotype was seen at least ten times. The rearrangement joins TRBV7-8 to TRBJ2-7, with D possibly matching TRBD1 (6 bases). Germline values: CDR1 SGHVS, CDR2 FQNEAQ. The CDR3 covers 14 residues. Trimming cost V 5 bases and J 3 bases, with 14 bases left between them. The CDR3 nucleotides read TGTGCCAGCAGCCCAAACAGGGCTAGCTACGAGCAGTACTTC. Amino acid sequence: CASSPNRASYEQYF.

This clonotype was counted at least ten times. The chain is built from TRBV6-1 and TRBJ1-2; D call uncertain. Deletions cut 8 bases from V and 3 bases from J, with 16 bases between. Germline loops: CDR1 MNHNS, CDR2 SASEGT. The CDR3 is 14 residues long. Here the CDR3 reads CASSPEWGYYGYTF. CDR3 nucleotides: TGTGCCAGCTCCCCGGAATGGGGTTACTATGGCTACACCTTC.

Ten or more counts support this clonotype. This sequence joins TRBV10-3 and TRBJ1-1, with a tentative D call TRBD1 (5 bases). V was clipped by 5 bases and J by 3 bases, with 13 bases between them. The CDR3 is 14 residues long. Germline V gene sequence: CDR1 ENHRY, CDR2 SYGVKD. This CDR3 reads CAISNSDRDTEAFF. DNA for the CDR3: TGTGCCATCAGTAATTCCGACAGAGACACTGAAGCTTTCTTT.

This clonotype was picked up many times. This rearrangement joins TRBV2 to TRBJ2-7; TRBD2 aligns across 9 bases. This CDR3 comprises 17 residues. The germline gives CDR1 SNHLY, CDR2 FYNNEI. The V and J ends lost 3 bases and 3 bases, in that order; junction bases with no gene match: 12. CDR3 sequence (DNA): TGTGCCAGCAGTGAGTTGGTTCTAGCGGGATTCTTCTACGAGCAGTACTTC. Its protein product is CASSELVLAGFFYEQYF.

This clonotype was detected only once. The CDR3 DNA is TGTGCCACCAGTGATTTGACGGCGACCCAGTACTTC. This gives the protein CATSDLTATQYF. The chain couples TRBV24-1 to TRBJ2-5; D ambiguous. The germline V and J ends were trimmed by 0 bases and 7 bases, with 5 bases remaining between them. Germline loops: CDR1 KGHDR, CDR2 SFDVKD. The CDR3 contains 12 residues.

This clonotype came up many times. This chain joins TRBV20-1 and TRBJ1-2, with 7 positions matching TRBD1. The CDR3 has 11 amino acids. Germline V gene lookup returns CDR1 DFQATT and CDR2 SNEGSKA (reference sequence). The J segment lost 6 bases and the V segment lost 4 bases, leaving 2 bases of the junction unmatched. DNA for the CDR3: TGCAGTGCTAAGGGGGCCAATGGCTACACCTTC. Translating it yields CSAKGANGYTF.